This T cell receptor (beta chain) was identified during a study of post-analysis software for immune sequencing data. About the study: Some patients lacked subtype; others had relapsing-remitting, secondary progressive or progressive-relapsing disease.

Study outcomes and limitations: Strong same-batch co-clustering of samples appeared with F measure clustering. Versus controls, multiple sclerosis patients showed significantly lower diversity (normalized Chao1). Elevated frequency relative to controls characterized several TRBV segments in patients, TRBV5-6, TRBV5-1 and TRBV20-1 among them.

The V gene lost 1 base and the J gene lost 12 bases, with 16 bases spanning the gap. The germline CDR1 and CDR2 sequences are LGHNA and YNFKEQ. This CDR3 is built from 14 residues. Presence of unique molecular identifiers characterized the TCR beta cDNA libraries. When about 1 to 11 million T cells were used, they gave 500,000 or so cDNA molecules. TCRdb analysed the PCR reads with MiXCR anew, one entry per CDR3 protein. The sample consists of hundreds of thousands of distinct CDR3 sequences, nearly 45% of them appearing once. This clonotype has just a few counts. No antigen is known for it. The specimen was blood. The V gene is TRBV4-2, the J gene TRBJ2-1; no definite D call. The source is a girl under 18 with multiple sclerosis. The CDR3 bases are TGTGCCAGCAGCCAAGGCCTTAAGGAGATTCGGCAGTTCTTC. This gives the protein CASSQGLKEIRQFF.